The clone carrying this T cell receptor (beta chain) was seen repeatedly, ten times or more. Germline V lookup: CDR1 SGHTA, CDR2 FQGNSA. The CDR3 contains 14 residues. V shed 4 bases, J shed 3 bases, and the junction held 5 bases outside the gene matches. The TCRbeta library incorporated unique molecular identifiers. From the PCR reads, TCRdb called clonotypes with MiXCR, one entry per CDR3 protein. The table shows 300,000 to 350,000 distinct CDR3 sequences, with 15% to 20% occurring only once. The source of the sample is a study of T-cell reconstitution after alpha-beta-depleted transplantation in children.

Sample: PBMCs, mostly from graft donor cells, taken 360 days after TCRalphabeta/CD19-depleted stem cell transplant. This sequence originates from a male patient aged 2 to 9 who had a stem cell transplant for acute lymphoblastic leukemia, so the T cells may come from the graft donor. The rearrangement joins TRBV7-2 to TRBJ2-7; 8 bases align to TRBD2. Here the CDR3 DNA reads TGTGCCAGCAGCTGGGGGACTAGGGTCTACGAGCAGTACTTC. Its translation: CASSWGTRVYEQYF.